This TCR beta chain derives from a study of blood T cell repertoires in COVID-19. Study-wide context: The study drew acute and convalescent COVID-19 samples from the United States, Italy and Spain. From T cells, B-cell-depleted T cells, or PBMCs came the material, which was cDNA or gDNA.

Per the study methods: Reference gene primer amplification in the assay estimated nucleated cell counts. Sequenced by immunoSEQ multiplex PCR; TCRdb stores in-frame clones only, minus some. V, J and clone size were drawn from that table, and D and trimming were deduced from the DNA. The sample consists of a few hundred thousand clones, around 80% of them appearing once. The Seattle patients, enrolled during active infection, were followed longitudinally. After removal of 7 bases from V and 5 bases from J, the junction contained 3 bases not matched to a gene. CDR1 is MNHEY, CDR2 SMNVEV, per germline (reference sequence). The CDR3 is made up of 13 amino acids.

The chain has TRBV27 and TRBJ1-5; 9 bases are shared with TRBD1. This receptor was identified in a woman aged 25 to 39 with COVID-19, enrolled during active disease. Sequencing was done on a sample of peripheral blood. The CDR3 bases are TGTGCCAGCACCGGACAGGGGCATCAGCCCCAGCATTTT. As protein: CASTGQGHQPQHF.